The clone carrying this T cell receptor (beta chain) was picked up a small number of times. Its antigen is unidentified. The CDR3 loop spans 14 amino acids. V lost 2 bases to trimming and J lost 8 bases, with 15 bases between them. The V gene's germline CDR1 is MNHEY and CDR2 SVGEGT. This entry comes from a study of T-cell memory formation after mild COVID-19. Notes on the study in general: Among contracting clones, CD4+ were mainly CM/EM and CD8+ enriched in EMRA.

TCRdb ran MiXCR on the 5' RACE reads and lists one entry per CDR3 protein. The sample comprises about 340,000 distinct CDR3 sequences, approximately 21% of which are singletons, and approximately 13% rests with the top ten. V usage is TRBV6-2 or TRBV6-3 and J usage is TRBJ1-2, with D tentatively TRBD1 (5 bases). This TCR was sampled from an adult woman who had mild COVID-19 (a few samples of this study predate the infection). Cell type and time point are not known. The sequencing sample was made of PBMCs or a T cell subset sorted from them (not recorded which). Here the CDR3 reads CASSYTRDSGGYTF. In DNA form, the CDR3 reads TGTGCCAGCAGTTACACCCGGGACTCGGGCGGCTACACCTTC.